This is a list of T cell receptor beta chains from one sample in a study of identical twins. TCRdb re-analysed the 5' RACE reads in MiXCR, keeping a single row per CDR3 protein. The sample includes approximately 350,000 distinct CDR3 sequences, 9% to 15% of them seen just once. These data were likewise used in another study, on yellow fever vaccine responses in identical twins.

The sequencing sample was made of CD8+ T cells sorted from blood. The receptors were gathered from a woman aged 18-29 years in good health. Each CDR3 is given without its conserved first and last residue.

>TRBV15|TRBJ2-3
ATSRAFGGDTQY
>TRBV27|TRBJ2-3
ASSRAGTDTQY
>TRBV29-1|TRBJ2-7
SVEVSEGATYEQY
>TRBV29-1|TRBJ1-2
SVESRDGYT
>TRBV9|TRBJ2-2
ASSEAPGQPTGELF
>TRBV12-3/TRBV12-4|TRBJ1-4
ASSWEGVYEKLF
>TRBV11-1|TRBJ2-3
ASSWLSGPPESTDTQY
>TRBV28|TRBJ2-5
ASHPQWTGRETQY
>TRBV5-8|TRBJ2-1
ASSLGGLSSYNEQF
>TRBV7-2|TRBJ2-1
ASSPLPRLSYNEQF
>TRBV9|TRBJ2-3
ASSVDSGLSDTQY
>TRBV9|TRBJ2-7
ASSVQGPTYEQY
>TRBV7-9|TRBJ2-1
ASSLARTGVINEQF
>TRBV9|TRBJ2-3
ASSVPTSGPNTDTQY
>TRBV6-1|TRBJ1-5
ASSGRQYQPQH
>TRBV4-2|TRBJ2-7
ASSQDPGTFPYEQY
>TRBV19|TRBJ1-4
ASSMGRLNEKLF
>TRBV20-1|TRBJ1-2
SARTEYGYT
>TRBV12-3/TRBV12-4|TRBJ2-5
ASSSSVAEETQY
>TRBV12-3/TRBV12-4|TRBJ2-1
ASSLGQALSEQF
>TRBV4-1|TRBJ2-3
ASSETGQDTQY
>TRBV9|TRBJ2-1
ASSFRLVNEQF
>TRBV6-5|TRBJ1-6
ASSYSEGGGNSPLH
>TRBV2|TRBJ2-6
ASSPDRAPGANVLT
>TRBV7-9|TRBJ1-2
ASVRSGYGYT
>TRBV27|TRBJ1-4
ASSLQGGREKLF
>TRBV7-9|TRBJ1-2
ASSRTGGYT
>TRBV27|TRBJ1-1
ASRTDTGGAIMNTEAF
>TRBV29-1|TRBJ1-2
SVAVGQGGYT
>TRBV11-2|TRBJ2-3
ASSLEGGVGSDTQY
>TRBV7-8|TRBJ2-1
ASSPEGGEDNEQF